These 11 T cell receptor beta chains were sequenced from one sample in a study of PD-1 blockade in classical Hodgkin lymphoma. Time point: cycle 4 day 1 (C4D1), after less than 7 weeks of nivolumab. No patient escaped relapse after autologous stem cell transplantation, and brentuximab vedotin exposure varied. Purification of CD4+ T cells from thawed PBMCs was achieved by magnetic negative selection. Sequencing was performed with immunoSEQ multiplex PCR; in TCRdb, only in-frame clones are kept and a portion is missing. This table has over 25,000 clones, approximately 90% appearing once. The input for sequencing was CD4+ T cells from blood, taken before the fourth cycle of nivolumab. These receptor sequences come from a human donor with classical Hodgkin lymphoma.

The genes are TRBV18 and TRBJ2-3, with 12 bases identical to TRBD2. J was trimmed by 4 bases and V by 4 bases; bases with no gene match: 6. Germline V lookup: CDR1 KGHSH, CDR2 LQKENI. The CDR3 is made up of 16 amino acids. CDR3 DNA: TGTGCCAGCTCACTAGGACTAGCGGGGCCCGCAGATACGCAGTATTTT. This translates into CASSLGLAGPADTQYF.

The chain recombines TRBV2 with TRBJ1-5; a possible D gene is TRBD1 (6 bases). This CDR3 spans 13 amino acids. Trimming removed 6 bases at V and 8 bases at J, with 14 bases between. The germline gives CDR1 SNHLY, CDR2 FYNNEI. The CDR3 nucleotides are TGTGCCAGCAGCTGGACAGCAATCGAGCCCCAGCATTTT. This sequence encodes CASSWTAIEPQHF.

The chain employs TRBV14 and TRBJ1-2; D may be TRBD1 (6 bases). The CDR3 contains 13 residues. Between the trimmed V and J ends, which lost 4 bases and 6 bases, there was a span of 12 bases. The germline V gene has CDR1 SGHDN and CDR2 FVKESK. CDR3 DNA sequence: TGTGCCAGCAGCCCCCGGAGGGGGGATGGCTACACCTTC. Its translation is CASSPRRGDGYTF.

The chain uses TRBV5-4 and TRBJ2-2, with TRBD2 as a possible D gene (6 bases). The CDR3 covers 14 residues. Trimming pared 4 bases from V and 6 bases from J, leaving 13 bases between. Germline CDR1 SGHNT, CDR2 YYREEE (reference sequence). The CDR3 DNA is TGTGCCAGCAGCCCCCGGGCGGGACCCGGGGAGCTGTTTTTT. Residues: CASSPRAGPGELFF.

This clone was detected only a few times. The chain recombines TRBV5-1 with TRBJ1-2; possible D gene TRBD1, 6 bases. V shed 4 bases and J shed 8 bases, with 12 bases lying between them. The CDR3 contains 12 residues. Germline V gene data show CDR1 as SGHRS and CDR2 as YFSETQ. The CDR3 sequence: CASSLQGEGYTF. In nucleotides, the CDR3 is TGCGCCAGCAGCCTACAGGGTGAAGGCTACACCTTC. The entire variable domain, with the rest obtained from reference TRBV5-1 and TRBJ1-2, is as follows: KAGVTQTPRYLIKTRGQQVTLSCSPISGHRSVSWYQQTPGQGLQFLFEYFSETQRNKGNFPGRFSGRQFSNSRSEMNVSTLELGDSALYLCASSLQGEGYTFGSGTRLTVV.

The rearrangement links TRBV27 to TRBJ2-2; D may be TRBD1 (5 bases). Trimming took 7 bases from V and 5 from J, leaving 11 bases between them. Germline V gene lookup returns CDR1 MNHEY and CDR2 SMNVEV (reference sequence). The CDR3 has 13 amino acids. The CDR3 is CASKGQGTGELFF. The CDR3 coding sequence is TGTGCCAGCAAAGGTCAGGGAACCGGGGAGCTGTTTTTT.

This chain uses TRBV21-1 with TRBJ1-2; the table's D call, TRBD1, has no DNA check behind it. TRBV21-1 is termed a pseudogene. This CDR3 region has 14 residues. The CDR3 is CASSKVQGHYGYTF. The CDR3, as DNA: TGTGCCAGCAGCAAAGTACAGGGGCACTATGGCTACACCTTC.

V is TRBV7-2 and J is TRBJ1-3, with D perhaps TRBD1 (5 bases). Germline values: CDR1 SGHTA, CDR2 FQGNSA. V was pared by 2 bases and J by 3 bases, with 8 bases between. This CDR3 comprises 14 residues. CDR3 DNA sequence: TGTGCCAGCAGCTTACAGGGCGGTGGAAACACCATATATTTT. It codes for CASSLQGGGNTIYF. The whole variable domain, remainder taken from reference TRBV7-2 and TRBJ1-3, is GAGVSQSPSNKVTEKGKDVELRCDPISGHTALYWYRQSLGQGLEFLIYFQGNSAPDKSGLPSDRFSAERTGGSVSTLTIQRTQQEDSAVYLCASSLQGGGNTIYFGEGSWLTVV.

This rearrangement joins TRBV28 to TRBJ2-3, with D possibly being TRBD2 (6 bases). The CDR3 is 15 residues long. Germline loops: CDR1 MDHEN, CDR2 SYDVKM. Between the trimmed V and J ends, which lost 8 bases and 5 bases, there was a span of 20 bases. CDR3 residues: CASSLQRRAGDTQYF. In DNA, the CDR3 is TGTGCCAGCTCCCTCCAAAGGAGGGCTGGAGATACGCAGTATTTT.

The CDR3 sequence: CATTSGYEQYF. In nucleotides, the CDR3 is TGTGCCACGACTAGCGGTTACGAGCAGTACTTC. The chain has TRBV10-3 and TRBJ2-7, with TRBD2 identical over 9 bases. The germline CDR1 and CDR2 sequences are ENHRY and SYGVKD. The CDR3 consists of 11 residues. V shed 10 bases, J shed 4 bases, and the junction held 2 bases outside the gene matches.

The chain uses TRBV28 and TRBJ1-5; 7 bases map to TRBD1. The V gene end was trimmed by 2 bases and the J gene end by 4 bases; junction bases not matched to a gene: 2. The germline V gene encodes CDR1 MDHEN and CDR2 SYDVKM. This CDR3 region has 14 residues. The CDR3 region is CASSLAGGNQPQHF. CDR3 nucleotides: TGTGCCAGCAGTTTAGCAGGGGGAAATCAGCCCCAGCATTTT.